The rows below give T cell receptor beta chains drawn from one sample of a study of STAT5B mutations in CD4+ large granular lymphocyte leukemia. Method: immunoSEQ multiplex PCR; TCRdb's copy keeps in-frame clones and lacks some. The sample gives more than 30,000 clones, more than 65% of which show up once; 2.1% is in the top ten. Sequencing input: CD4+ T cells from blood buffy coats. The receptor set was obtained from a human donor in good health. The CDR3 runs from the conserved cysteine through the conserved F or W. The D gene is left open where the match is weak. Some rows have no size entry. The others give once, few or many, or a class for an expanded clone.

- TRBJ1-5 - TRBV5-5 TGTGCCAGCAGCTTGGGGGAGGGAAGAAATCAGCCCCAGCATTTT CASSLGEGRNQPQHF
- TRBJ2-3 - TRBV7-2 TGTGCCAGCAGCCTTTTTCACACAGATACGCAGTATTTT CASSLFHTDTQYF
- TRBJ2-2 - TRBV9 TGTGCCAGCAGCGTATCTGTGGGCGGCACCGGGGAGCTGTTTTTT CASSVSVGGTGELFF
- TRBJ2-7 - TRBV27 TGTGCCAGCAGAACCAAAGAGGGGTCCTTAGGCGAGCAGTACTTC CASRTKEGSLGEQYF
- TRBJ2-4 - TRBV5-6 TGTGCCAGCAGCTTGCTGTGGGGAGCCAAAAACATTCAGTACTTC CASSLLWGAKNIQYF
- TRBJ2-7 TRBD1 TRBV5-4 TGTGCCAGCAGCCCCGACAGGGGTGTGTCCGGGCAGTACTTC CASSPDRGVSGQYF
- TRBJ2-5 - TRBV6-1 TGTGCCACCCGATGGGGGGACGGTCGCCGGGAGACCCAGTACTTC CATRWGDGRRETQYF
- TRBJ2-4 - TRBV9 TGTGCCAGCAGCCCTCACCGATCTGATGTGGACATTCAGTACTTC CASSPHRSDVDIQYF
- TRBJ1-1 TRBD1 TRBV9 TGTGCCAGCAGCGGAGGACAGGGGACTGAAGCTTTCTTT CASSGGQGTEAFF
once TRBJ1-1 - TRBV7-9 TGTGCCAGCAGCCAACACCTCACTGAAGCTTTCTTT CASSQHLTEAFF
few TRBJ1-1 TRBD1 TRBV5-1 TGCGCCAGCAGCTCTGACAGGGGATCTGAAGCTTTCTTT CASSSDRGSEAFF
once TRBJ2-1 - TRBV10-3 TGTGCCATCAGTGACGCCGGGACCGGGCAGTTCTTC CAISDAGTGQFF
- TRBJ2-1 - TRBV25-1 TGTGCCAGCAGTTTAGGGGTACTTCGCAATGAGCAGTTCTTC CASSLGVLRNEQFF
- TRBJ1-2 TRBD1 TRBV28 TGTGCCAGCAGGGGCCGGGACAGGGGGCTTCTGTATGGCTACACCTTC CASRGRDRGLLYGYTF
few TRBJ2-7 TRBD1 TRBV6-6 TGTGCCAGCAGTTACTCCGGGACAGGGCCCCACGAGCAGTACTTC CASSYSGTGPHEQYF
- TRBJ1-5 - TRBV19 TGTGCCAGTCGGACGGGGTATAGCCCCAATCAGCCCCAGCATTTT CASRTGYSPNQPQHF
medium-sized TRBJ1-5 - TRBV2 TGTGCCAGCAGTGAAGGCTTATTTCAGCCCCAGCATTTT CASSEGLFQPQHF
- TRBJ1-1 - TRBV29-1 TGCAGCGTTTTCCTGAACACTGAAGCTTTCTTT CSVFLNTEAFF
few TRBJ2-7 TRBD1 TRBV10-3 TGTGCCATCATGGGACAGGGGGGGTCTGAGCAGTACTTC CAIMGQGGSEQYF
- TRBJ2-7 - TRBV6-5 TGTGCCAGCACGGGGATCGCCACCGAGCAGTACTTC CASTGIATEQYF
- TRBJ2-3 TRBD2 TRBV5-4 TGTGCCAGCAGCTTTTGGGGGAGGGGCGATACGCAGTATTTT CASSFWGRGDTQYF
- TRBJ2-3 - TRBV5-1 TGCGCCAGCAGCCTGGCACAGGGATTTCGCACAGATACGCAGTATTTT CASSLAQGFRTDTQYF
- TRBJ2-5 - TRBV5-6 TGTGCCAGCAGCTTTGGAAGCGAGACCCAGTACTTC CASSFGSETQYF
- TRBJ2-7 TRBD1 TRBV5-4 TGTGCCAGCAGCGTCGGGACAGGGGCTTACGAGCAGTACTTC CASSVGTGAYEQYF
few TRBJ2-7 - TRBV11-2 TGTGCCAGCAGGGACCAACGGGCTGGCTACGAGCAGTACTTC CASRDQRAGYEQYF
- TRBJ1-2 - TRBV14 TGTGCCAGCAGCCCCAAGCAGAGGGGTGGCTACACCTTC CASSPKQRGGYTF
- TRBJ2-7 - TRBV6-5 TGTGCCAGCAGTCAGTCCCGGGACCTTTACGAGCAGTACTTC CASSQSRDLYEQYF
few TRBJ1-2 - TRBV29-1 TGCAGCGTTGACACGGGCGGCTACACCTTC CSVDTGGYTF
- TRBJ2-1 TRBD2 TRBV6-1 TGTGCCAGCAGTGAGGGACTAGTCAATGAGCAGTTCTTC CASSEGLVNEQFF
- TRBJ1-6 - TRBV27 TGTGCCAGCAGTTTTTCCGGGGTCCCCTATAATTCACCCCTCCACTTT CASSFSGVPYNSPLHF
- TRBJ2-2 TRBD1 TRBV12-5 TGTGCTAGTGGTCCTACAGGGGGCTACACCGGGGAGCTGTTTTTT CASGPTGGYTGELFF
few TRBJ2-6 TRBD2 TRBV4-2 TGTGCCAGCAGCCAATCGTTAGCGGGGGCTGGGGCCAACGTCCTGACTTTC CASSQSLAGAGANVLTF